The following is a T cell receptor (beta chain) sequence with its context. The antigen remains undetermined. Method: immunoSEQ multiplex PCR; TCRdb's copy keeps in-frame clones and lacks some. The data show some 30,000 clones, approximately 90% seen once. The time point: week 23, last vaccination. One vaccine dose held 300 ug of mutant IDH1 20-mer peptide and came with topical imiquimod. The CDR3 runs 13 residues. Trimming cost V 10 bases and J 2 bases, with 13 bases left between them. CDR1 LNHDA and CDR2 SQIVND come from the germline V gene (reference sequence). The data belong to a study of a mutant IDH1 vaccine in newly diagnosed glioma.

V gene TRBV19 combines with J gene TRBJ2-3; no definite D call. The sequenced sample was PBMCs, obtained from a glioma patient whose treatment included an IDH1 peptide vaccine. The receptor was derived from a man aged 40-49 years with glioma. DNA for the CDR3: TGTGCCACCTCGCCGGGTTTCACAGATACGCAGTATTTT. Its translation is CATSPGFTDTQYF.